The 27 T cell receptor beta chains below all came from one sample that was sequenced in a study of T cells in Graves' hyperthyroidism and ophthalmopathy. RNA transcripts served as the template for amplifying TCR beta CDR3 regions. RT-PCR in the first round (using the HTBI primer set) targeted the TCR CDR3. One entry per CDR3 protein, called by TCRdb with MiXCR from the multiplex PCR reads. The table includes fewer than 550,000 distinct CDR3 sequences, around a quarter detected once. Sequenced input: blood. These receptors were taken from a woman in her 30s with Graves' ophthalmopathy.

The CDR3, as DNA: TGTGCCAGCAGAACCAGGGGGCTGGGTGGCTACACCTTC. Translating gives CASRTRGLGGYTF. The chain carries TRBV12-3 or TRBV12-4 and TRBJ1-2, with 8 bases lining up with TRBD1. CDR3 length: 13 amino acids. After removal of 6 bases from V and 7 bases from J, the junction contained 7 bases not matched to a gene.

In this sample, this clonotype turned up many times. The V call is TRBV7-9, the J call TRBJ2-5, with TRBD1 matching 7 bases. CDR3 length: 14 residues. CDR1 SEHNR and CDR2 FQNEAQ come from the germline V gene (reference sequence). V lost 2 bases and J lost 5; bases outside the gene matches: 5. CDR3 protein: CASSLFTGEETQYF. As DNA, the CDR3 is TGTGCCAGCAGCTTATTTACAGGGGAGGAGACCCAGTACTTC. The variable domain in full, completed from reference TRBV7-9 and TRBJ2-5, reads DTGVSQNPRHKITKRGQNVTFRCDPISEHNRLYWYRQTLGQGPEFLTYFQNEAQLEKSRLLSDRFSAERPKGSFSTLEIQRTEQGDSAMYLCASSLFTGEETQYFGPGTRLLVL.

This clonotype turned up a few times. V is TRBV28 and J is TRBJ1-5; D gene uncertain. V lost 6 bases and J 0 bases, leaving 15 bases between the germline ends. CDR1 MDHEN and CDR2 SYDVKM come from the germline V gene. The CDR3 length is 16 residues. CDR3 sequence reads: CASRTEPTGSNQPQHF. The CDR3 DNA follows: TGTGCCAGCAGGACCGAACCGACGGGTAGCAATCAGCCCCAGCATTTT.

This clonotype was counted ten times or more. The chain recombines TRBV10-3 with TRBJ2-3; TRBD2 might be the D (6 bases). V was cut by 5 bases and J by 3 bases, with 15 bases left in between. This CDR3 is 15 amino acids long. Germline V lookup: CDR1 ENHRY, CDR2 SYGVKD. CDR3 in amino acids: CAISPSSGRTDTQYF. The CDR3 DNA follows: TGTGCCATCAGTCCTAGTAGCGGTAGAACAGATACGCAGTATTTT.

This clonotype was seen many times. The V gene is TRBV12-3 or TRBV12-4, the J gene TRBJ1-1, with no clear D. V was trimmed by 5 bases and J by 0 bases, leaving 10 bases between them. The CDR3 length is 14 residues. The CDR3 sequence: CASSRQALNTEAFF. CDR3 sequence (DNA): TGTGCCAGCAGTCGCCAGGCCCTGAACACTGAAGCTTTCTTT.

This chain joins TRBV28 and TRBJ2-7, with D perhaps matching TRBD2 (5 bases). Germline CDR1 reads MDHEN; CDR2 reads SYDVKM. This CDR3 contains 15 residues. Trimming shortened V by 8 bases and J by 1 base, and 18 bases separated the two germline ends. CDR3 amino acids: CASGRGSDPSYEQYF. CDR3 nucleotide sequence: TGTGCCAGCGGCCGAGGGTCAGACCCTTCCTACGAGCAGTACTTC.

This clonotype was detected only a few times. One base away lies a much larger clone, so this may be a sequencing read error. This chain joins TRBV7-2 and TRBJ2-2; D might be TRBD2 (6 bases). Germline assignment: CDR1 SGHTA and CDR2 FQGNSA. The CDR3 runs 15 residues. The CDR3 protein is CASSWGLTNTGELLF. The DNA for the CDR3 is TGTGCCAGCAGCTGGGGACTTACGAACACCGGGGAGCTGTTGTTT.

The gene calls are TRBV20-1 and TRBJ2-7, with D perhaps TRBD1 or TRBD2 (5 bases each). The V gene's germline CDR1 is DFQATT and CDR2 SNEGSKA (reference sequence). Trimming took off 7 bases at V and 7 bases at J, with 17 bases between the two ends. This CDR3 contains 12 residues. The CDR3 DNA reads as TGCAGTGGAGGGGCTATCCCCTGGGAGCAGTACTTC. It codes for CSGGAIPWEQYF.

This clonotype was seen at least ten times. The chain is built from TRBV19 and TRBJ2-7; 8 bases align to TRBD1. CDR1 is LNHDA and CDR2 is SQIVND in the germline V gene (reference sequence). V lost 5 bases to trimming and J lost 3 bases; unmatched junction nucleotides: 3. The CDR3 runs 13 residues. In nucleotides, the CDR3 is TGTGCCAGTAGTCCGGGACAGGTCTACGAGCAGTACTTC. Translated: CASSPGQVYEQYF.

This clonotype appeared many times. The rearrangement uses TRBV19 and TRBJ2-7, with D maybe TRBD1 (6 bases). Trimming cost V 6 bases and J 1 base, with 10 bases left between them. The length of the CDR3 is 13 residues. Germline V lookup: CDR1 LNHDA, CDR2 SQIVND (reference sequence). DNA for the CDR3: TGTGCCAGTAGCCATCAGGGGTCCTACGAGCAGTACTTC. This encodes CASSHQGSYEQYF. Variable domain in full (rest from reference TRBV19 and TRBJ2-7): DGGITQSPKYLFRKEGQNVTLSCEQNLNHDAMYWYRQDPGQGLRLIYYSQIVNDFQKGDIAEGYSVSREKKESFPLTVTSAQKNPTAFYLCASSHQGSYEQYFGPGTRLTVT.

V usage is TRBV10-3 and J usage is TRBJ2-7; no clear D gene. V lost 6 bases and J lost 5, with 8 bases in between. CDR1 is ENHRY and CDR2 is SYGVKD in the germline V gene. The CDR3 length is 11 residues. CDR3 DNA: TGTGCCATCAGGGGTGAGCACGAGCAGTACTTC. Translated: CAIRGEHEQYF.

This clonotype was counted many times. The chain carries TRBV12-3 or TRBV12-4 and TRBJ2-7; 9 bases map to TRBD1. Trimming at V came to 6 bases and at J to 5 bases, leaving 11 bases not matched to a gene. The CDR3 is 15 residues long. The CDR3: CASRPQQGASNEQYF. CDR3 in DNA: TGTGCCAGCAGACCCCAACAGGGGGCAAGTAACGAGCAGTACTTC.

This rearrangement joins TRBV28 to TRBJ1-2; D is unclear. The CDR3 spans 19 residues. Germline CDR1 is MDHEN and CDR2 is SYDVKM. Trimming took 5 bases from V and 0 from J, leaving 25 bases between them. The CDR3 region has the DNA TGTGCCAGCAGTCCCCCGGAATTAGTAAGAATCCCTACTAACTATGGCTACACCTTC. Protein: CASSPPELVRIPTNYGYTF.

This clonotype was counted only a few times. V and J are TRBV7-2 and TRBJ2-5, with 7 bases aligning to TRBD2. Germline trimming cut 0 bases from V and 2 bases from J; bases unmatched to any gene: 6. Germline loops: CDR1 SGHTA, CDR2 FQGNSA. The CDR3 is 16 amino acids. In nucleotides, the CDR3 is TGTGCCAGCAGCTTAGCTGAGCGGGGCCTTCAAGAGACCCAGTACTTC. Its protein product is CASSLAERGLQETQYF. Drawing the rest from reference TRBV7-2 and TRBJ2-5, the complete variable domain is GAGVSQSPSNKVTEKGKDVELRCDPISGHTALYWYRQSLGQGLEFLIYFQGNSAPDKSGLPSDRFSAERTGGSVSTLTIQRTQQEDSAVYLCASSLAERGLQETQYFGPGTRLLVL.

The CDR3, as DNA: TGTGCCAGCAGTTACTCGGAGCTGCGGGAGACCCAGTACTTC. It translates to CASSYSELRETQYF. V usage is TRBV6-5 and J usage is TRBJ2-5; D is unclear. The CDR3 runs 14 residues. In germline, CDR1 is MNHEY, CDR2 SVGAGI. V lost 0 bases to trimming and J lost 5 bases, with 10 bases between them.

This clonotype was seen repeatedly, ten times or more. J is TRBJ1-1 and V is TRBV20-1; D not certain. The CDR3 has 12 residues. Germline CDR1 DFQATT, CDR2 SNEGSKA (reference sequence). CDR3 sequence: CSEGRMNTEAFF. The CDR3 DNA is TGCAGCGAAGGACGGATGAACACTGAAGCTTTCTTT.

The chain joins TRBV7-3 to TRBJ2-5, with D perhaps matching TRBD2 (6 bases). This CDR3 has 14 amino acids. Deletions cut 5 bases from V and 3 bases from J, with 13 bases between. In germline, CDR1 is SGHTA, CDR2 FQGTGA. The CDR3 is CASSQSGPEETQYF. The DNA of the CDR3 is TGTGCCAGCAGCCAAAGCGGGCCTGAAGAGACCCAGTACTTC.

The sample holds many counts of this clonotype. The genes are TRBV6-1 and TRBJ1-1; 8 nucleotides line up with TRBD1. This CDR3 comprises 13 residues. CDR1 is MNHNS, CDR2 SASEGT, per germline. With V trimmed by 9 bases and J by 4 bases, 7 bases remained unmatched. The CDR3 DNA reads TGTGCCAGTCAGGACAGGGTGTCCACTGAAGCTTTCTTT. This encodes CASQDRVSTEAFF.

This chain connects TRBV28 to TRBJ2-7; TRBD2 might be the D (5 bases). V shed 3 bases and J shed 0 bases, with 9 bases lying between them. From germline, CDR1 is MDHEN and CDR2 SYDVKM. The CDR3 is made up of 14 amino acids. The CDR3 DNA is TGTGCCAGCAGTTTTGGGGAGTTCTCCTACGAGCAGTACTTC. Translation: CASSFGEFSYEQYF.

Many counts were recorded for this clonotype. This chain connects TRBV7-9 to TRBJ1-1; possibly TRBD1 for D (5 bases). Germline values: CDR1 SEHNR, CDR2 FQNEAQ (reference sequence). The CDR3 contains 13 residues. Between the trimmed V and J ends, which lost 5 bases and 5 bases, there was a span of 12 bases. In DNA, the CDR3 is TGTGCCAGCAGCCGGGACCCAGGGACTGAAGCTTTCTTT. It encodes CASSRDPGTEAFF.

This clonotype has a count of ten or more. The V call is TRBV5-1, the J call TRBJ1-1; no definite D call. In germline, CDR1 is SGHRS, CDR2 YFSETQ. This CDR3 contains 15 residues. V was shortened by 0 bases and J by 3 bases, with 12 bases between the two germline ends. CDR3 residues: CASSLEMGRDTEAFF. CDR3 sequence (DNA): TGCGCCAGCAGCTTGGAAATGGGTCGGGACACTGAAGCTTTCTTT.

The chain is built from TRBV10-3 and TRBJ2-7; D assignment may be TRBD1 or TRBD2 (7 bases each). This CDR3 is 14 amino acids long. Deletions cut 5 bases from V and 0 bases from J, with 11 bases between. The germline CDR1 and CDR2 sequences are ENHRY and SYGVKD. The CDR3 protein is CAISQGGSSYEQYF. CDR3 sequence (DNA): TGTGCCATCAGTCAGGGGGGGAGCTCCTACGAGCAGTACTTC.

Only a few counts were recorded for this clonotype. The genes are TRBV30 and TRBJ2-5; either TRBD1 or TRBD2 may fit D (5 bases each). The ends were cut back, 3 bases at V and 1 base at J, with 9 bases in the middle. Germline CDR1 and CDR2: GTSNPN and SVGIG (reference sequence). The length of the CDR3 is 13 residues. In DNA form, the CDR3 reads TGTGCCTGGAGAAGGGACGGCCAAGAGACCCAGTACTTC. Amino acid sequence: CAWRRDGQETQYF.

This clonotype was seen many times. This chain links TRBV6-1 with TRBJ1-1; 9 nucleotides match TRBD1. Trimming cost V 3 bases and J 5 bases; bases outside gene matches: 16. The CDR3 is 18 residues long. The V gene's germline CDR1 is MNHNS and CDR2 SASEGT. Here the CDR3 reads CASSEIDRGLNERTEAFF. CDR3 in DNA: TGTGCCAGCAGTGAGATCGACAGGGGGTTAAACGAAAGGACTGAAGCTTTCTTT.

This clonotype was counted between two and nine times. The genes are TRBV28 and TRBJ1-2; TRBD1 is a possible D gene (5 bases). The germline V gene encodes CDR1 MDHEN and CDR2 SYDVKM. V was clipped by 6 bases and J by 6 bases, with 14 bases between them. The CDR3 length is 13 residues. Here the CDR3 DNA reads TGTGCCAGCAGACAGGCGGGGGGACATGGCTACACCTTC. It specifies CASRQAGGHGYTF.

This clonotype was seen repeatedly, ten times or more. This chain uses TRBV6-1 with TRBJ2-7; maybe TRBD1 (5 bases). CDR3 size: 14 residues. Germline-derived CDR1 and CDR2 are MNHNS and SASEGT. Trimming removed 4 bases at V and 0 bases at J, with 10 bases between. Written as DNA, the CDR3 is TGTGCCAGCAGTGGTCAGGGTTTCTCCTACGAGCAGTACTTC. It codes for CASSGQGFSYEQYF.

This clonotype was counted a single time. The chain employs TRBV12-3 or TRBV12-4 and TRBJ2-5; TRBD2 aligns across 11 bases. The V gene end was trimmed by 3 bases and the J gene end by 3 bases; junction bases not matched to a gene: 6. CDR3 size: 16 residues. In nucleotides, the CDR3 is TGTGCCAGCAGTTTCGTCCTAGCGGGGGGTAAAGAGACCCAGTACTTC. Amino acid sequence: CASSFVLAGGKETQYF.